Described below is a single TCR beta chain sequence and its context. Its antigen is still unknown. The data belong to a study of OX40 agonist ivuxolimab in advanced cancers. Germline CDR1 reads SEHNR; CDR2 reads FQNEAQ (reference sequence). This CDR3 region has 14 residues. V gave up 1 base and J gave up 3 bases; unmatched junction bases: 2. Sequencing was performed with immunoSEQ multiplex PCR; in TCRdb, only in-frame clones are kept and a portion is missing. The data contain tens of thousands of clones, roughly 82% of them singletons. Regarding the study as a whole: Antigens targeted by the expanded peripheral T cells were not determined.

The clonotype was recovered from an adult with an advanced solid tumor such as melanoma, head and neck, liver or kidney cancer. The V gene is TRBV7-9, the J gene TRBJ2-5; the match to TRBD2 covers 7 bases. Sequencing was performed on CD4+ or CD8+ T cells sorted from blood, taken in a trial of the OX40 agonist ivuxolimab. This chain's CDR3 is CASSLDGGEETQYF. DNA for the CDR3: TGTGCCAGCAGCTTAGATGGGGGGGAAGAGACCCAGTACTTC.